Described below is a single T cell receptor (beta chain) sequence and its context. CDR3 length: 14 residues. V was pared by 8 bases and J by 2 bases, with 15 bases between. Germline loops: CDR1 MNHEY, CDR2 SVGAGI. These data come from a study of immune cell composition in non-small cell lung cancer. Assay: immunoSEQ multiplex PCR; the TCRdb copy retains only in-frame clones and omits some. This table holds almost 3,000 clones, about four fifths found once. A further study also used this sample, focusing on CD4 T cells in lung cancer.

Sequenced: lung tumor tissue. The chain is built from TRBV6-5 and TRBJ1-1, with D possibly matching TRBD1 (5 bases). The receptor was isolated from a human donor with non-small cell lung cancer. Written as DNA, the CDR3 is TGTGCCAGCTGCCCAGGGCCCAGAAACACTGAAGCTTTCTTT. It translates to CASCPGPRNTEAFF.